The T cell receptor beta chain under discussion was sequenced for a study of Ad26.COV2.S vaccination and SARS-CoV-2 variants. Findings and limits, study-wide: Placebo recipients showed lower spike-specific TCR breadth than vaccinees.

The germline gives CDR1 SGHNT, CDR2 YENEEA. This CDR3 comprises 15 residues. The V and J ends lost 3 bases and 2 bases, in that order; junction bases with no gene match: 6. Assay used: immunoSEQ multiplex PCR; TCRdb lists only in-frame clones, some missing. The table records about 350,000 clones, around 88% of them present only once. Details on this clone: Its antigen is unknown.

Described treatment: around 19 received Ad26.COV2.S at low or high dose, single or two shots; several received placebo; per-sample allocation not given. Each sample was drawn 63 days after the first injection (of vaccine or placebo). The sequence derives from a person aged 18-60 years who received the Ad26.COV2.S COVID-19 vaccine or a placebo. The V gene is TRBV11-3, the J gene TRBJ2-5; 7 positions agree with TRBD2. Sample: peripheral blood, taken in a trial of Ad26.COV2.S vaccine versus placebo. The CDR3 DNA follows: TGTGCCAGCAGCTTGGGAGGGGCAGCGCAAGAGACCCAGTACTTC. Encoded protein: CASSLGGAAQETQYF.